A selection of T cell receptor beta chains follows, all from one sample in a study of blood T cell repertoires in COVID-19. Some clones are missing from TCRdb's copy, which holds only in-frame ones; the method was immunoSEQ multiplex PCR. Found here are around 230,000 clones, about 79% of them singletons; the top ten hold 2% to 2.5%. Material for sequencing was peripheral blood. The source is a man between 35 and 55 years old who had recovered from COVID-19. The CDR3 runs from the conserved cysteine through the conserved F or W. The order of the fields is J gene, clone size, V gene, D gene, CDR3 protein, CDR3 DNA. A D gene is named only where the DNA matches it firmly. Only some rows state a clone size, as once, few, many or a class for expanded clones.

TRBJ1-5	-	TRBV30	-	CAWRSTGQINPQNNQPQHF	TGTGCCTGGAGGAGCACAGGTCAGATTAACCCTCAGAACAATCAGCCCCAGCATTTT
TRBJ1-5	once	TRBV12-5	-	CASGLNGSPQHF	TGTGCTAGTGGCCTTAACGGGTCGCCCCAGCATTTT
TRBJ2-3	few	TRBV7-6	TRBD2	CASSLTQREWSDTQYF	TGTGCCAGCAGCTTAACGCAGCGGGAGTGGTCGGATACGCAGTATTTT
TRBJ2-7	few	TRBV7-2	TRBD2	CASSLASGSSYEQYF	TGTGCCAGCAGCTTAGCTAGCGGGAGCTCCTACGAGCAGTACTTC
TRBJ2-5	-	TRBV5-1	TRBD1	CASSAERQGAGETQYF	TGCGCCAGCAGCGCCGAAAGACAGGGGGCTGGAGAGACCCAGTACTTC
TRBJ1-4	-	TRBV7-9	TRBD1	CASRPLFGTGANEKLFF	TGTGCCAGCAGACCTCTCTTCGGGACAGGGGCTAATGAAAAACTGTTTTTT
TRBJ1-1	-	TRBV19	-	CASSTFVAWNTEAFF	TGTGCCAGTAGTACTTTTGTGGCCTGGAACACTGAAGCTTTCTTT
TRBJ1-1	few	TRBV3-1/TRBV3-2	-	CASSQAHSEAFF	TGTGCCAGCAGCCAAGCCCACAGTGAAGCTTTCTTT
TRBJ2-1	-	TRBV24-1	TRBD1	CATSDRQGLNNEQFF	TGTGCCACCAGTGATAGACAGGGTTTGAACAATGAGCAGTTCTTC
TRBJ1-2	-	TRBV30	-	CAWSETPDYGYTF	TGTGCCTGGAGTGAAACACCAGACTATGGCTACACCTTC
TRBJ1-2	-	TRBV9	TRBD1	CASSVGWGDRGINYGYTF	TGTGCCAGCAGCGTAGGTTGGGGGGACAGGGGAATAAACTATGGCTACACCTTC
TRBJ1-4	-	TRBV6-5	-	CASSYVSRASGKLFF	TGTGCCAGCAGTTACGTCAGTAGAGCCTCAGGCAAACTGTTTTTT
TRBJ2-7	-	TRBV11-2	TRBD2	CASSLAYTSGGSMEQYF	TGTGCCAGCAGCTTAGCCTACACTAGCGGGGGGTCTATGGAGCAGTACTTC